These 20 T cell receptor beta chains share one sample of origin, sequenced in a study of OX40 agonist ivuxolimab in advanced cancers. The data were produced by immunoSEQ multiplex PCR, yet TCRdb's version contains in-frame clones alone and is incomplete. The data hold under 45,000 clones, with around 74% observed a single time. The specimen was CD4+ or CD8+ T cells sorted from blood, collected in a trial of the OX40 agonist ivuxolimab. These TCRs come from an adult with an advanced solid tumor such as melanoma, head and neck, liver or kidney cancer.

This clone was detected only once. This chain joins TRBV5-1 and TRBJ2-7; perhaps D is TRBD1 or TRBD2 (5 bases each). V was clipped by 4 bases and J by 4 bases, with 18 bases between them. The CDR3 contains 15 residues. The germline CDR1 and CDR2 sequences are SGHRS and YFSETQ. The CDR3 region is CASSPGGGLGYEQYF. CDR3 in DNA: TGCGCCAGCAGCCCTGGTGGGGGATTGGGTTACGAGCAGTACTTC.

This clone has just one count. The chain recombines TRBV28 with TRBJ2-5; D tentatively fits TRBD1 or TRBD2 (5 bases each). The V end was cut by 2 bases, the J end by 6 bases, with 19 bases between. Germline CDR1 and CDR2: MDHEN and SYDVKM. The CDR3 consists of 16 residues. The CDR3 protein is CASSLTRDALVKTQYF. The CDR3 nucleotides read TGTGCCAGCAGTTTAACCCGGGACGCCTTAGTGAAGACCCAGTACTTC. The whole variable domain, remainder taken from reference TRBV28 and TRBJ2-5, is DVKVTQSSRYLVKRTGEKVFLECVQDMDHENMFWYRQDPGLGLRLIYFSYDVKMKEKGDIPEGYSVSREKKERFSLILESASTNQTSMYLCASSLTRDALVKTQYFGPGTRLLVL.

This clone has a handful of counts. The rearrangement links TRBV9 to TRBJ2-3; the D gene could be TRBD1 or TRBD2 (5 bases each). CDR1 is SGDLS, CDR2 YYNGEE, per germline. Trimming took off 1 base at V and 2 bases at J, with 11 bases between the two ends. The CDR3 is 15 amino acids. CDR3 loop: CASSVSPGTTDTQYF. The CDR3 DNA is TGTGCCAGCAGCGTATCTCCGGGGACCACAGATACGCAGTATTTT. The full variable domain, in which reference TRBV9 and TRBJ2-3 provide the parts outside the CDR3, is DSGVTQTPKHLITATGQRVTLRCSPRSGDLSVYWYQQSLDQGLQFLIQYYNGEERAKGNILERFSAQQFPDLHSELNLSSLELGDSALYFCASSVSPGTTDTQYFGPGTRLTVL.

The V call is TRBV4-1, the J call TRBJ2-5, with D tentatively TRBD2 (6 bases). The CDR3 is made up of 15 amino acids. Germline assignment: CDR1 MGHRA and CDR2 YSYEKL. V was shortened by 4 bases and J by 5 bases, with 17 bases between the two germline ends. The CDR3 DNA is TGCGCCAGCAGCCCCCCCCGTGGAGGGTCTGAGACCCAGTACTTC. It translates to CASSPPRGGSETQYF.

CDR3 residues: CASSPNQGGGTDTQYF. The CDR3 coding sequence is TGTGCCAGCTCACCAAACCAGGGGGGAGGCACAGATACGCAGTATTTT. The chain combines TRBV18 with TRBJ2-3; D may be TRBD1 (7 bases). The CDR3 spans 16 residues. Germline lookup yields CDR1 KGHSH and CDR2 LQKENI. Trimming stripped 2 bases from V and 1 base from J, with 13 bases between.

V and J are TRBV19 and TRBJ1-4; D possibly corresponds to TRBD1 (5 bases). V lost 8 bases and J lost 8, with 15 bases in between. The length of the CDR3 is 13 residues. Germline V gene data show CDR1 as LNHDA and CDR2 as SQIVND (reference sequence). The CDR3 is CASSEGRGEKLFF. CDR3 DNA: TGTGCCAGTTCGGAGGGGCGTGGGGAAAAACTGTTTTTT.

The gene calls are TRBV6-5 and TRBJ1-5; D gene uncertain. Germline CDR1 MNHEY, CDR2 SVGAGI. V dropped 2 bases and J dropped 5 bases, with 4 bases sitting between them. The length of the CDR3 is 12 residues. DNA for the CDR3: TGTGCCAGCAGTTACCCGGATCAGCCCCAGCATTTT. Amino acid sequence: CASSYPDQPQHF.

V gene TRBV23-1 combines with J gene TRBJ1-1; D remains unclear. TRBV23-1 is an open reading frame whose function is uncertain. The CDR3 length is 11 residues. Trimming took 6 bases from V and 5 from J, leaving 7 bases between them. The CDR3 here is CASRRITEAFF. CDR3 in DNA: TGCGCCAGCAGACGGATTACTGAAGCTTTCTTT.

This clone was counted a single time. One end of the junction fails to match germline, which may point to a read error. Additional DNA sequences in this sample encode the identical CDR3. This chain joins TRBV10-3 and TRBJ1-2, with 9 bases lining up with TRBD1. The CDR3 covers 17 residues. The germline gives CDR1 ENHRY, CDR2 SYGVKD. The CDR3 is CAISDSGTGRRGYGYTF. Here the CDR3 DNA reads TGCGCCATCAGTGATTCCGGGACAGGGAGAAGAGGCTATGGCTACACCTTC.

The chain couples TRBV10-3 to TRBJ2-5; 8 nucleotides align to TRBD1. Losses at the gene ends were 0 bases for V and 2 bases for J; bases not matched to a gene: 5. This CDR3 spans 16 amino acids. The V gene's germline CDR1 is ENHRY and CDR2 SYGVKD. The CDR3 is CAISESRTGRQETQYF. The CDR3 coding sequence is TGTGCCATCAGTGAGTCGAGGACAGGGAGGCAAGAGACCCAGTACTTC.

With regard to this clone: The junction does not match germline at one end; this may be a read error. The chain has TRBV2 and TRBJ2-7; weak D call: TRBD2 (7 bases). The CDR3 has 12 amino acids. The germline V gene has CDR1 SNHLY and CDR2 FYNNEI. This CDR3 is CASSVWGGALHF. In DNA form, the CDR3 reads TGTGCCAGCAGTGTATGGGGGGGCGCACTGCACTTC.

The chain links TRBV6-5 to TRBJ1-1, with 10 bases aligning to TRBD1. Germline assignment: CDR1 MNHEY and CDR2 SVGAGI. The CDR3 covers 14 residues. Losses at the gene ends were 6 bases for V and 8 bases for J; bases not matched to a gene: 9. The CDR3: CASRARQGAGEAFF. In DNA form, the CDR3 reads TGTGCCAGCAGGGCGCGACAGGGGGCGGGGGAAGCTTTCTTT.

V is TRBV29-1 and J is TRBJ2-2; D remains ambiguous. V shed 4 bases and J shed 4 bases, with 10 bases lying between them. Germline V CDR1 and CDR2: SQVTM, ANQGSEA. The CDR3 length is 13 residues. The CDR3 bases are TGCAGCGTTGGTTACCAGCTCACCGGGGAGCTGTTTTTT. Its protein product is CSVGYQLTGELFF.

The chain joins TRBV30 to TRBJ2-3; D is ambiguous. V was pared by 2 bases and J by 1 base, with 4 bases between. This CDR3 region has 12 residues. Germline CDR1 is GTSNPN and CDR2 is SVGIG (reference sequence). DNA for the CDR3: TGTGCCTGGAGTCCTGGCACAGATACGCAGTATTTT. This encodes CAWSPGTDTQYF.

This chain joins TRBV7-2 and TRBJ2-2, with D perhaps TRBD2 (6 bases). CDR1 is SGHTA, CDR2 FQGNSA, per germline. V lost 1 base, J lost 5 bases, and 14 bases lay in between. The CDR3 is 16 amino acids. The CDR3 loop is CASSLVLTGVTGELFF. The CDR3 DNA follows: TGTGCCAGCAGCTTAGTGCTAACGGGGGTAACCGGGGAGCTGTTTTTT.

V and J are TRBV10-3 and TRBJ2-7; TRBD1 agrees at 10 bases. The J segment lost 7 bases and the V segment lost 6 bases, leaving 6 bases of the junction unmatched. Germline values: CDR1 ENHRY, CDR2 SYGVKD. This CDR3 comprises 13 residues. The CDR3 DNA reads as TGTGCCATCAGGGGACAGGGGACCAGTGAGCAGTACTTC. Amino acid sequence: CAIRGQGTSEQYF.

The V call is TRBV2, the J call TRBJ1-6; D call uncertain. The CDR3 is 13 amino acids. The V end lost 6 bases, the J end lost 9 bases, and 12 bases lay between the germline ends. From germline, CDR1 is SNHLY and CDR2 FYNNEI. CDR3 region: CASRAAETSPLHF. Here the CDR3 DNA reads TGTGCCAGCAGAGCCGCGGAAACTTCACCCCTCCACTTT.

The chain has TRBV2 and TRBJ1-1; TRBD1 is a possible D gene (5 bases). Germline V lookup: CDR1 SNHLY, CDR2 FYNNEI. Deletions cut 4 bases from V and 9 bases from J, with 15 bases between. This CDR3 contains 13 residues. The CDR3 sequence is CASSVKGEGQAFF. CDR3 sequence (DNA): TGTGCCAGCAGTGTCAAAGGGGAAGGGCAAGCTTTCTTT. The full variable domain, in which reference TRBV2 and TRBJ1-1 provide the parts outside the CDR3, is EPEVTQTPSHQVTQMGQEVILRCVPISNHLYFYWYRQILGQKVEFLVSFYNNEISEKSEIFDDQFSVERPDGSNFTLKIRSTKLEDSAMYFCASSVKGEGQAFFGQGTRLTVV.

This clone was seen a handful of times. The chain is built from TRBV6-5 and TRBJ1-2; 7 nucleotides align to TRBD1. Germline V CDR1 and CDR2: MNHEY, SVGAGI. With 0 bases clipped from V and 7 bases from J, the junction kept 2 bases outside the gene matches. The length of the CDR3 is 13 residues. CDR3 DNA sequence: TGTGCCAGCAGTTACTCAGGGGGCAGTGGCTACACCTTC. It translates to CASSYSGGSGYTF.

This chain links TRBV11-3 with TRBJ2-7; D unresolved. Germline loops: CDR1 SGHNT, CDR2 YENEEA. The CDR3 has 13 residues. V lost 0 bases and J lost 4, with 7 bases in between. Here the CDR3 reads CASSLEIRYEQYV. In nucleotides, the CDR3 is TGTGCCAGCAGCTTAGAAATCAGATACGAGCAGTACGTC.